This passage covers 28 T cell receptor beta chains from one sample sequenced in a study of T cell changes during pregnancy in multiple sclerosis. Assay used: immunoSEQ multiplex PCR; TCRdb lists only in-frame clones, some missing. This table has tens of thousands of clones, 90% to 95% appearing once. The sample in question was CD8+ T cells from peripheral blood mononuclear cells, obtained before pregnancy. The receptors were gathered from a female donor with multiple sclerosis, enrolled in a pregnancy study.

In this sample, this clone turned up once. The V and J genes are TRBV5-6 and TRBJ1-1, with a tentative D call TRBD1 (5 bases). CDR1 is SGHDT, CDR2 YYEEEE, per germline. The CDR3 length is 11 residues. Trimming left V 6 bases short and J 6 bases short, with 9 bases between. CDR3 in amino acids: CASTRGAEAFF. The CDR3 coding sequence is TGTGCCAGCACTCGGGGGGCTGAAGCTTTCTTT.

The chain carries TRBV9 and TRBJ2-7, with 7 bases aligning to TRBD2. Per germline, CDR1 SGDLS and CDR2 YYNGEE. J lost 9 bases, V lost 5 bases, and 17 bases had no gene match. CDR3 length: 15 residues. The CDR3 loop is CASSATGLLKGRQYF. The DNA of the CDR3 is TGTGCCAGCAGTGCCACGGGACTATTGAAGGGACGGCAGTACTTC.

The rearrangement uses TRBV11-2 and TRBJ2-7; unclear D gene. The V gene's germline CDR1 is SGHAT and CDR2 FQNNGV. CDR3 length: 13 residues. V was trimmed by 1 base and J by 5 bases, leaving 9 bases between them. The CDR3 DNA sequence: TGTGCCAGCAGCTTAGTGGCAGGTCACGAGCAGTACTTC. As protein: CASSLVAGHEQYF.

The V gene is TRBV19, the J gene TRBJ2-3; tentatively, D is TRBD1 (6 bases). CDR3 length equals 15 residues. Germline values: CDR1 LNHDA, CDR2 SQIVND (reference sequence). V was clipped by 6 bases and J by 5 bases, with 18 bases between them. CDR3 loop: CASRVGARLLDTQYF. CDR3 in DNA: TGTGCCAGTAGAGTGGGGGCTCGATTGCTAGATACGCAGTATTTT. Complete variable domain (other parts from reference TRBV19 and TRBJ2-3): DGGITQSPKYLFRKEGQNVTLSCEQNLNHDAMYWYRQDPGQGLRLIYYSQIVNDFQKGDIAEGYSVSREKKESFPLTVTSAQKNPTAFYLCASRVGARLLDTQYFGPGTRLTVL.

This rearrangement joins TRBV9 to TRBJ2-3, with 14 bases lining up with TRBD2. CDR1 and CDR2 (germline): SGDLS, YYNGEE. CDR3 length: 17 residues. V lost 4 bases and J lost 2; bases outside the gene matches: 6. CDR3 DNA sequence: TGTGCCAGCAGCCCTCGGACTAGCGGGGGGCCCACAGATACGCAGTATTTT. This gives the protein CASSPRTSGGPTDTQYF.

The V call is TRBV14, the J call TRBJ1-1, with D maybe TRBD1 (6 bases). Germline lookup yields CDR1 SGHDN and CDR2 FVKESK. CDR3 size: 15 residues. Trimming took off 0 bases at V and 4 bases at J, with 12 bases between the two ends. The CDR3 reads CASSQEPGDATEAFF. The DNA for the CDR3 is TGTGCCAGCAGCCAAGAACCAGGGGATGCCACTGAAGCTTTCTTT.

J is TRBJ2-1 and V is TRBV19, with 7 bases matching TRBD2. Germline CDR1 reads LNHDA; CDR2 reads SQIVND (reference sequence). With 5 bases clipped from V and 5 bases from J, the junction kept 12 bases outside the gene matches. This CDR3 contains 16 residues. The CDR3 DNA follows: TGTGCCAGTAGTCCCGGACTAGACCAAATGAACAATGAGCAGTTCTTC. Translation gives CASSPGLDQMNNEQFF.

The CDR3 spells CASSSGTGPEAFF. CDR3 bases: TGTGCCAGCAGCTCCGGGACAGGACCCGAAGCTTTCTTT. The chain carries TRBV13 and TRBJ1-1, with 8 bases lining up with TRBD1. Germline CDR1 PRHDT, CDR2 FYEKMQ (reference sequence). The CDR3 length is 13 residues. Trimming cost V 4 bases and J 8 bases; bases outside gene matches: 6.

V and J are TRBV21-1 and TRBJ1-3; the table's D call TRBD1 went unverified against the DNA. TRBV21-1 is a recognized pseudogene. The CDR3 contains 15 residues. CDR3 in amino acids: CASSKGQGSGNTIYF. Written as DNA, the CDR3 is TGTGCCAGCAGCAAAGGGCAGGGCTCTGGAAACACCATATATTTT.

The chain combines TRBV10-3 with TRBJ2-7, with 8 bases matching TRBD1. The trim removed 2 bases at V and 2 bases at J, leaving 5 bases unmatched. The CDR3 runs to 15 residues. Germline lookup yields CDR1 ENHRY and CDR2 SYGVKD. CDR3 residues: CAISETTGATYEQYF. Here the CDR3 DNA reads TGTGCCATCAGTGAGACGACAGGGGCAACCTACGAGCAGTACTTC.

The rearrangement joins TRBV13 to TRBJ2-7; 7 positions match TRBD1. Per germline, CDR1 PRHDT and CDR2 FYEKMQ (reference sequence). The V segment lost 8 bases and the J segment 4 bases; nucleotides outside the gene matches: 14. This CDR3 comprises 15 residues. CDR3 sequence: CASALGTGDGYEQYF. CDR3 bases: TGTGCCAGCGCTTTGGGAACAGGGGATGGGTACGAGCAGTACTTC.

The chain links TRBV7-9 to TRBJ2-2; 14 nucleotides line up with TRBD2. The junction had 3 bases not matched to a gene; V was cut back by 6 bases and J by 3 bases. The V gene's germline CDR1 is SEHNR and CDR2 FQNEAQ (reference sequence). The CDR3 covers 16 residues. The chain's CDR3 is CASRQTSGGDTGELFF. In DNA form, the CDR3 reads TGTGCCAGCAGACAGACTAGCGGGGGGGACACCGGGGAGCTGTTTTTT. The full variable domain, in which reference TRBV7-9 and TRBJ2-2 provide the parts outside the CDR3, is DTGVSQNPRHKITKRGQNVTFRCDPISEHNRLYWYRQTLGQGPEFLTYFQNEAQLEKSRLLSDRFSAERPKGSFSTLEIQRTEQGDSAMYLCASRQTSGGDTGELFFGEGSRLTVL.

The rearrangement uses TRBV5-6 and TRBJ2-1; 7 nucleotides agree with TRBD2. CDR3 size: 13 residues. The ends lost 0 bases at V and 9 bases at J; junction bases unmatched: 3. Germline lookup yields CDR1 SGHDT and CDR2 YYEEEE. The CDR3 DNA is TGTGCCAGCAGCTTGGGGGGAGGGGTTGAGCAGTTCTTC. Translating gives CASSLGGGVEQFF.

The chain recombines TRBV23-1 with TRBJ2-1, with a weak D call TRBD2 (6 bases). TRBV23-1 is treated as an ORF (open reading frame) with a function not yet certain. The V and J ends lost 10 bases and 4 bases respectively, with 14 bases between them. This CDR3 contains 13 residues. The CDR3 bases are TGCGCCACCCCGGGGGAAATTTACAATGAGCAGTTCTTC. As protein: CATPGEIYNEQFF.

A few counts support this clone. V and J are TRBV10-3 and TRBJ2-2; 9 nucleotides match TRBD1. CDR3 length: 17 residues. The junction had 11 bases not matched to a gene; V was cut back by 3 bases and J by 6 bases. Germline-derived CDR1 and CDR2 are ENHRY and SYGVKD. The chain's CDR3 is CAISDLHSDRGAGELFF. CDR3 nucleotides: TGTGCCATCAGTGACCTCCACTCGGACAGGGGAGCCGGGGAGCTGTTTTTT.

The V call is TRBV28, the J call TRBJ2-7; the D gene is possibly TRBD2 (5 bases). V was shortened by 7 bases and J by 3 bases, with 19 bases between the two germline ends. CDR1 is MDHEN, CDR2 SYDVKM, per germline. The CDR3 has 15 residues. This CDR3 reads CASTLTGQEGYEQYF. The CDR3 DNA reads TGTGCCAGCACCCTTACCGGGCAAGAGGGCTACGAGCAGTACTTC.

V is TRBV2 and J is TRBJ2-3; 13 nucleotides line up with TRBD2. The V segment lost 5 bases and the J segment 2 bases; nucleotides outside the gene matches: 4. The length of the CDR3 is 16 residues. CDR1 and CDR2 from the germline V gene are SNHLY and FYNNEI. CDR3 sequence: CASSPLAGGDTDTQYF. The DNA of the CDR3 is TGTGCCAGCAGTCCACTAGCGGGGGGGGACACAGATACGCAGTATTTT.

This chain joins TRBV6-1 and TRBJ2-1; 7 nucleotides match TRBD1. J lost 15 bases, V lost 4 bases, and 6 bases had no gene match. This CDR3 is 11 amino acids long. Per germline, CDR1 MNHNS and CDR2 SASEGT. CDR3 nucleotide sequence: TGTGCCAGCAGTGGATTAGGGGGCGCGTTCTTC. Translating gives CASSGLGGAFF.

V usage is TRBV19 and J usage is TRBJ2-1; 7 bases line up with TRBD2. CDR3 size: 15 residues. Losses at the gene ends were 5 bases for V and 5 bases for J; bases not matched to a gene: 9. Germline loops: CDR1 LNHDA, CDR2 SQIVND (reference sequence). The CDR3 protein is CASSLWHRGDNEQFF. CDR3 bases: TGTGCCAGTAGTTTGTGGCATCGGGGGGACAATGAGCAGTTCTTC.

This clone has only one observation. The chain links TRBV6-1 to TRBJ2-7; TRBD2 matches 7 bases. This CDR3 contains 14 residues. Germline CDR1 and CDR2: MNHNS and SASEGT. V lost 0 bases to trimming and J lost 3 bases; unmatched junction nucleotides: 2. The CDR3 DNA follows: TGTGCCAGCAGTGAAGCCCCGGGGGGCTACGAGCAGTACTTC. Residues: CASSEAPGGYEQYF.

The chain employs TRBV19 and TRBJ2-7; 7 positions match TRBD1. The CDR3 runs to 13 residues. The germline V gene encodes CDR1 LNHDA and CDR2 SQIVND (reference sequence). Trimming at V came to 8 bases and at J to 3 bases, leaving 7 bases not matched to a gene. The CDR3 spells CASSGTDGYEQYF. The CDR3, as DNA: TGTGCCAGTTCCGGGACAGACGGCTACGAGCAGTACTTC.

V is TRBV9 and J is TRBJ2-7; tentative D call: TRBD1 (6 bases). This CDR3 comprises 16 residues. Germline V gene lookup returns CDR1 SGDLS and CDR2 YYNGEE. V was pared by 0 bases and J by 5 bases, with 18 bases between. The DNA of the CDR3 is TGTGCCAGCAGCGTAGGTTGGGGACAAGCCCCCCACGAGCAGTACTTC. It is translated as CASSVGWGQAPHEQYF. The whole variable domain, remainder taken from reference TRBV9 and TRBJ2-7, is DSGVTQTPKHLITATGQRVTLRCSPRSGDLSVYWYQQSLDQGLQFLIQYYNGEERAKGNILERFSAQQFPDLHSELNLSSLELGDSALYFCASSVGWGQAPHEQYFGPGTRLTVT.

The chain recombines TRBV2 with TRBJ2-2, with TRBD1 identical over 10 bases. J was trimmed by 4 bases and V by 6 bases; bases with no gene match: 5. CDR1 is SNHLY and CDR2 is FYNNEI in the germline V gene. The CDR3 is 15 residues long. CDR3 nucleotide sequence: TGTGCCAGCAGGCCCGGACAGGGGGTCACCGGGGAGCTGTTTTTT. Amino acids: CASRPGQGVTGELFF.

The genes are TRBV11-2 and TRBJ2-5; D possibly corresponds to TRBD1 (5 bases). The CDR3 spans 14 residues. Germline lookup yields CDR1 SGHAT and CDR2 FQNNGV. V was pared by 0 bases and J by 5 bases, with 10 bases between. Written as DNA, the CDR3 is TGTGCCAGCAGCTTAGATTGGGGCGCGGAGACCCAGTACTTC. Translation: CASSLDWGAETQYF.

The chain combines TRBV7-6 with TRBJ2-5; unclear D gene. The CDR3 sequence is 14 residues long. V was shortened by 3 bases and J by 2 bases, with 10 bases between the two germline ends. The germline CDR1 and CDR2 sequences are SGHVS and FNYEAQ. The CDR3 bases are TGTGCCAGCAGCTTTCCTCCGGAGCAAGAGACCCAGTACTTC. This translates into CASSFPPEQETQYF. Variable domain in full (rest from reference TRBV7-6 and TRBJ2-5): GAGVSQSPRYKVTKRGQDVALRCDPISGHVSLYWYRQALGQGPEFLTYFNYEAQQDKSGLPNDRFSAERPEGSISTLTIQRTEQRDSAMYRCASSFPPEQETQYFGPGTRLLVL.

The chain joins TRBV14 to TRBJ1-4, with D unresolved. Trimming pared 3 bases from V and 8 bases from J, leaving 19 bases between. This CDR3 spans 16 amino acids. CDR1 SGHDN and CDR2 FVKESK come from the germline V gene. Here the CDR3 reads CASSHRTWVRGEKLFF. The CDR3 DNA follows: TGTGCCAGCAGCCATCGTACGTGGGTTCGAGGAGAAAAACTGTTTTTT. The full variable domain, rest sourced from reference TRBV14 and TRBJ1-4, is EAGVTQFPSHSVIEKGQTVTLRCDPISGHDNLYWYRRVMGKEIKFLLHFVKESKQDESGMPNNRFLAERTGGTYSTLKVQPAELEDSGVYFCASSHRTWVRGEKLFFGSGTQLSVL.

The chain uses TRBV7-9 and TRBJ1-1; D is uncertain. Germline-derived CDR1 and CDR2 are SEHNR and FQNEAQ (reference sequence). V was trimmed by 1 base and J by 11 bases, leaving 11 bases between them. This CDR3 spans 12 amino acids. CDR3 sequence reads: CASSLERPTAFF. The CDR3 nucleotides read TGTGCCAGCAGCTTAGAGCGGCCGACGGCTTTCTTT. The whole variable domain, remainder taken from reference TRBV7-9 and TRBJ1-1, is DTGVSQNPRHKITKRGQNVTFRCDPISEHNRLYWYRQTLGQGPEFLTYFQNEAQLEKSRLLSDRFSAERPKGSFSTLEIQRTEQGDSAMYLCASSLERPTAFFGQGTRLTVV.

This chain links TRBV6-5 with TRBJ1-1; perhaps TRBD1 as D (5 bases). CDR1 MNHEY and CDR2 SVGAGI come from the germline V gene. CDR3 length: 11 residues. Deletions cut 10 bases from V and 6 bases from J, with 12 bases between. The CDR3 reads CAISAGSEAFF. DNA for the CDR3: TGTGCCATCTCGGCAGGGTCTGAAGCTTTCTTT.